A selection of T cell receptor beta chains follows, all from one sample in a study of T cells in Graves' hyperthyroidism and ophthalmopathy. TCRdb called the multiplex PCR reads again in MiXCR, with one record for every CDR3 protein. The top ten hold more than 7% of the sample, which has 750,000 to 900,000 distinct CDR3 sequences, 38% seen once. Sequencing input: blood. The receptor source for this set is a man aged 18 to 29 with Graves' hyperthyroidism. Each CDR3 is given with its conserved first and last residue. Fields, in order: D gene, V gene, clone size, J gene, CDR3 DNA, CDR3 protein. D genes are given only for firm matches. A row's size may be missing; if present it is once, few, many or a size class.

D: TRBD2; V: TRBV7-2; size: .; J: TRBJ2-7; DNA: TGTGCCAGCAACCTACCGGGACTAGTACCCTACGAGCAGTACTTC; CDR3: CASNLPGLVPYEQYF
D: TRBD1; V: TRBV4-1; size: .; J: TRBJ1-6; DNA: TGCGCCAGCAGCCCTCTCGACAGGGGGCTTTCACCCCTCCACTTT; CDR3: CASSPLDRGLSPLHF
D: .; V: TRBV12-3/TRBV12-4; size: few; J: TRBJ2-5; DNA: TGTGCCAGCAGCCTAACAGGGTCGCCAGAGACCCAGTACTTC; CDR3: CASSLTGSPETQYF
D: .; V: TRBV2; size: .; J: TRBJ2-5; DNA: TGTGCCAGCAGGGCACTGAGAGGGGGGCCGTCGAAGACCCAGTACTTC; CDR3: CASRALRGGPSKTQYF
D: .; V: TRBV14; size: .; J: TRBJ2-7; DNA: TGTGCCAGCAGCAACGGGGCTTTCCACGAGCAGTACTTC; CDR3: CASSNGAFHEQYF
D: .; V: TRBV7-3; size: .; J: TRBJ1-1; DNA: TGTGCCAGCAGCTTAACAGCTTCGGCACGTGAAGCTTTCTTT; CDR3: CASSLTASAREAFF
D: .; V: TRBV20-1; size: .; J: TRBJ1-5; DNA: TGCAGTGCTAAAAGGACACCCAGTAGAGATCAGCCCCAGCATTTT; CDR3: CSAKRTPSRDQPQHF
D: TRBD1; V: TRBV2; size: many; J: TRBJ2-7; DNA: TGTGCCAGCATAACCTACAGGGGGAGCGAGCAGTACTTC; CDR3: CASITYRGSEQYF
D: TRBD1; V: TRBV29-1; size: few; J: TRBJ2-3; DNA: TGCAGCGCTGACAGGGGCCAACATTTAACAGATACGCAGTATTTT; CDR3: CSADRGQHLTDTQYF
D: .; V: TRBV20-1; size: .; J: TRBJ2-6; DNA: TGCAGTGCTAGAGATCTTGGCTCTGGGGCCAACGTCCTGACTTTC; CDR3: CSARDLGSGANVLTF
D: TRBD1; V: TRBV5-6; size: .; J: TRBJ1-1; DNA: TGTGCCAGCAGCTACGGGACAGGGATGGGTACTGAAGCTTTCTTT; CDR3: CASSYGTGMGTEAFF
D: .; V: TRBV7-9; size: .; J: TRBJ2-7; DNA: TGTGCCAGCAGCCAACTAATCTCCTACGAGCAGTACTTC; CDR3: CASSQLISYEQYF
D: .; V: TRBV10-3; size: .; J: TRBJ1-5; DNA: TGTGCCGATCCGCGGAATCAGCCCCAGCATTTT; CDR3: CADPRNQPQHF
D: .; V: TRBV4-1; size: .; J: TRBJ1-5; DNA: TGCGCCAGCAGCCGAAGCCCCTTCAATCAGCCCCAGCATTTT; CDR3: CASSRSPFNQPQHF
D: .; V: TRBV4-2; size: .; J: TRBJ2-6; DNA: TGTGCCAGCAGCCAATCCTGGCGCTCTGGGGCCAACGTCCTGACTTTC; CDR3: CASSQSWRSGANVLTF
D: .; V: TRBV29-1; size: many; J: TRBJ2-5; DNA: TGCAGCGTTGAACCGTCCTTCCTAGGGGTCCAAGAGACCCAGTACTTC; CDR3: CSVEPSFLGVQETQYF
D: .; V: TRBV2; size: many; J: TRBJ1-5; DNA: TGTGCCAGCAGTGACCAAGGGCGGAGAAGCCATCAGCCCCAGCATTTT; CDR3: CASSDQGRRSHQPQHF